This T cell receptor (beta chain) was identified in a study of PD-L1 blockade in urothelial cancer. V gave up 5 bases and J gave up 4 bases; unmatched junction bases: 9. Germline-derived CDR1 and CDR2 are SGHAT and FQNNGV. The CDR3 has 17 amino acids. TCRdb's copy holds only in-frame clones and misses some; the assay was immunoSEQ multiplex PCR. The sample carries 25,000 to 30,000 clones, roughly 80% recorded once. The J gene is TRBJ2-6, the V gene TRBV11-2; TRBD1 agrees at 9 bases. The clonotype comes from a man in his fifties or sixties with urothelial cancer. The starting material was PBMCs, obtained around atezolizumab (anti-PD-L1) treatment. CDR3 in amino acids: CASSPWTGETGANVLTF. The CDR3 DNA reads as TGTGCCAGCAGCCCTTGGACAGGGGAGACGGGGGCCAACGTCCTGACTTTC. The variable domain in full, completed from reference TRBV11-2 and TRBJ2-6, reads EAGVAQSPRYKIIEKRQSVAFWCNPISGHATLYWYQQILGQGPKLLIQFQNNGVVDDSQLPKDRFSAERLKGVDSTLKIQPAKLEDSAVYLCASSPWTGETGANVLTFGAGSRLTVL.